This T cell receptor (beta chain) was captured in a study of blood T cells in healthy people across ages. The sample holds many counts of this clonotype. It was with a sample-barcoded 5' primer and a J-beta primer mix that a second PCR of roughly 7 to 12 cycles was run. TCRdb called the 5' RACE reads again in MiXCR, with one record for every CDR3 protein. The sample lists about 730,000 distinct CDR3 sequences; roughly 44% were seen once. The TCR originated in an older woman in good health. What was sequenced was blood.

This chain's CDR3 is CASSHPSGRCRYEQYF. The CDR3 region has the DNA TGCGCCAGCAGCCATCCTAGCGGGAGGTGCCGATACGAGCAGTACTTC. V is TRBV4-3 and J is TRBJ2-7, with 11 positions matching TRBD2. After removal of 3 bases from V and 4 bases from J, the junction contained 8 bases not matched to a gene. Germline CDR1 and CDR2: LGHNA and YSLEER. CDR3 length equals 16 residues.